This T cell receptor beta chain originates from a study of read filtering for tumor transcriptome and immune sequencing. For the study at large: Transcriptome libraries were built from DNase-treated RNA. Study findings and constraints: IR-seq and RNA-seq agreed better without single-read clonotypes.

This library used about 360 ng RNA and molecular barcoded adaptors spanning alpha/delta and beta/gamma chains. TCRdb analysed the reads with MiXCR anew, one entry per CDR3 protein. In the table there are 30,000 to 40,000 distinct CDR3 sequences, approximately 12% of which are singletons. The germline V and J ends were trimmed by 6 bases and 3 bases, with 18 bases remaining between them. The CDR3 runs to 15 residues. Germline V lookup: CDR1 SQVTM, CDR2 ANQGSEA. This clonotype has a count of ten or more. Its antigen remains unknown. V is TRBV29-1 and J is TRBJ2-1; D uncertain. Material: a population of CD138-negative cells sorted from bone marrow. The sequence derives from a donor aged 40 or over with multiple myeloma. The chain's CDR3 is CSVRPGVGFYNEQFF. The CDR3 DNA reads TGCAGCGTCCGGCCTGGGGTAGGCTTCTACAATGAGCAGTTCTTC.